This entry is about one T cell receptor beta chain. This clonotype was found many times. What this receptor recognizes is not known. The input lacks base qualities; no much larger clone sits a single base away. This specimen comes from a study of human T cells and chemical hapten exposure (dated by TCRdb to about 2021). Background for the entire study: The libraries were sequenced as a pool, and the TCR yield per sample differed mostly because of small variations in library volumes within the pool. Both TCR alpha and TCR beta chains were sequenced from each blood RNA sample. This study followed changes in the peripheral blood TCR repertoire in vivo during primary and secondary sensitization of alopecia patients to the hapten diphenylcyclopropenone (DPC). Overall study results and their limits: Repeated subsampling changed both the strength of the expansion versus patch-test correlation and the threshold at which that correlation became significant. The number of TCRs above 1 in 1000 frequency did not change with DPC sensitization; there was no evidence of global repertoire structure alterations.

Relative to germline, V is missing 5 bases and J is missing 0 bases, with 5 bases of the junction outside any gene match. From cysteine to phenylalanine, the CDR3 is 15 amino acids long. The DNA shown is the 45-base CDR3, in frame from base 1. Sequences DFQATT (CDR1) and SNEGSKA (CDR2) are obtained from the germline V gene (reference sequence). The label giving this sample's time point can be read as: healthy volunteer bleed at 6 weeks. Total RNA was extracted from unfractionated whole blood that had been collected in Tempus Blood RNA tubes. Five or six healthy volunteers served as TCR sequencing controls and were bled at day 0, 2 weeks and 6 weeks. Library construction relied on RACE. Sequencing used a NextSeq 500. Library preparation attached unique molecular identifiers to individual cDNA molecules for quantitative, reproducible TCR counting. As for the authors' bioinformatics: Samples had a median of roughly 100,000 TCRs, with a range from roughly 20,000 to 690,600. The Decombinator software suite was used to annotate V, J and CDR3 in the TCR reads. Every sample was subsampled to the same number of TCRs (28,000) for the PS versus PT1 abundance plots. Expanded TCRs were defined as absent before sensitization and observed at least eight times at the 2-week time point. TCRdb took the public reads, trimmed them with fastp at Q25, ran MiXCR for clone calling and kept in-frame beta chains. Each CDR3 protein appears once, grouped with its most common genes and DNA. TCRdb, rather than the study authors, made the V and J calls. This sample holds fewer than 50,000 distinct CDR3 sequences; about 3.7% were observed only once. The top ten clonotypes cover around 5% of the sample.

Sequencing was performed on whole blood. This clonotype originated in a human donor in good health. Some clones in this sample may be carry-over from other donors' samples. The rearrangement combines TRBV20-1 with TRBJ2-3, with 10 junctional bases fitting TRBD2. The CDR3 here reads CSAAGLAASTDTQYF. The nucleotides are TGCAGTGCTGCCGGACTAGCGGCTAGCACAGATACGCAGTATTTT.